The 27 T cell receptor beta chains below were found in one sample sequenced in a study of blood T cell repertoires in COVID-19. Here immunoSEQ multiplex PCR was the method, and the copy in TCRdb shows in-frame clones only, minus some. The sample comprises approximately 44,000 clones, roughly nine tenths of which are singletons, and approximately 28% rests with the top ten. The specimen sequenced was peripheral blood. The receptors here all came from a woman of 80 years or more with acute or convalescent COVID-19.

V and J are TRBV27 and TRBJ1-5; D remains ambiguous. This CDR3 spans 13 amino acids. V was shortened by 6 bases and J by 3 bases, with 9 bases between the two germline ends. Germline loops: CDR1 MNHEY, CDR2 SMNVEV (reference sequence). The DNA for the CDR3 is TGTGCCAGCAGGTTGACTTCCAATCAGCCCCAGCATTTT. It specifies CASRLTSNQPQHF.

This CDR3 is CASRGTLGNTIYF. CDR3 bases: TGTGCCAGCAGGGGGACACTCGGAAACACCATATATTTT. The chain has TRBV6-6 and TRBJ1-3, with D possibly being TRBD1 (6 bases). Germline loops: CDR1 MNHNY, CDR2 SVGAGI (reference sequence). The CDR3 has 13 amino acids. The V end was cut by 6 bases, the J end by 4 bases, with 10 bases between.

The V call is TRBV9, the J call TRBJ1-1; D remains ambiguous. The germline V and J ends were trimmed by 5 bases and 5 bases, with 7 bases remaining between them. The CDR3 runs to 11 residues. Germline lookup yields CDR1 SGDLS and CDR2 YYNGEE. The CDR3, as DNA: TGTGCCAGCAGTGAGTCTACTGAAGCTTTCTTT. Its translation is CASSESTEAFF.

CDR3: CASSQEGIAYNEQFF. CDR3 bases: TGTGCCAGCAGCCAAGAAGGGATAGCGTACAATGAGCAGTTCTTC. V is TRBV3-1 (or the pseudogene TRBV3-2) and J is TRBJ2-1, with D perhaps matching TRBD2 (5 bases). Germline-derived CDR1 and CDR2 are LGHDT and YNNKEL (reference sequence). The V end was cut by 0 bases, the J end by 4 bases, with 10 bases between. This CDR3 is built from 15 residues.

This chain uses TRBV4-1 with TRBJ2-3; unclear D gene. The CDR3 has 16 amino acids. CDR1 MGHRA and CDR2 YSYEKL come from the germline V gene. Between the trimmed V and J ends, which lost 1 base and 0 bases, there was a span of 11 bases. CDR3 residues: CASSQVNLVSTDTQYF. The CDR3, as DNA: TGCGCCAGCAGCCAAGTTAACTTAGTAAGCACAGATACGCAGTATTTT.

This chain links TRBV30 with TRBJ2-3, with D hard to call. CDR3 length: 13 residues. V lost 0 bases to trimming and J lost 5 bases, with 9 bases between them. Germline V gives CDR1 GTSNPN, CDR2 SVGIG (reference sequence). This CDR3 is CAWSVVAEDTQYF. The CDR3 nucleotides read TGTGCCTGGAGTGTAGTAGCCGAAGATACGCAGTATTTT.

The rearrangement links TRBV28 to TRBJ1-2, with 7 bases lining up with TRBD1. V shed 3 bases, J shed 3 bases, and the junction held 19 bases outside the gene matches. Germline-derived CDR1 and CDR2 are MDHEN and SYDVKM. The CDR3 totals 19 residues. This CDR3 is CASSFGGAGLGQGDYGYTF. The DNA of the CDR3 is TGTGCCAGCAGTTTTGGCGGAGCAGGCCTGGGGCAGGGGGACTATGGCTACACCTTC.

This clone was counted a single time. The CDR3 loop reads CASTARGGAGTGELFF. In DNA form, the CDR3 reads TGTGCCAGTACCGCCCGCGGGGGGGCAGGAACCGGGGAGCTGTTTTTT. The chain couples TRBV19 to TRBJ2-2; 9 nucleotides match TRBD2. The CDR3 contains 16 residues. Trimming took 7 bases from V and 5 from J; bases not matched to a gene: 11. Germline CDR1 and CDR2: LNHDA and SQIVND (reference sequence).

V usage is TRBV5-1 and J usage is TRBJ1-3; D might be TRBD1 (5 bases). The CDR3 loop spans 14 amino acids. With 4 bases removed from V and 2 bases from J, the gap between germline ends came to 10 bases. Germline CDR1 is SGHRS and CDR2 is YFSETQ. CDR3 loop: CASSPGSAGNTIYF. For the CDR3, the DNA is TGCGCCAGCAGCCCAGGGTCGGCTGGAAACACCATATATTTT.

The chain is built from TRBV29-1 and TRBJ2-3; D is ambiguous. The CDR3 sequence is 12 residues long. Trimming shortened V by 7 bases and J by 1 base, and 9 bases separated the two germline ends. The germline gives CDR1 SQVTM, CDR2 ANQGSEA. CDR3 in DNA: TGCAGCGCCGAGTTCGGCACAGATACGCAGTATTTT. Protein product: CSAEFGTDTQYF.

The rearrangement joins TRBV5-4 to TRBJ1-2; 10 nucleotides align to TRBD1. The length of the CDR3 is 14 residues. Germline V gives CDR1 SGHNT, CDR2 YYREEE (reference sequence). J lost 7 bases, V lost 3 bases, and 6 bases had no gene match. The CDR3 loop reads CASSSKGTGAGYTF. The CDR3, as DNA: TGTGCCAGCAGCTCTAAAGGGACAGGGGCTGGCTACACCTTC.

The rearrangement uses TRBV3-1 (or the pseudogene TRBV3-2) and TRBJ2-1; 11 nucleotides line up with TRBD2. The germline V gene encodes CDR1 LGHDT and CDR2 YNNKEL (reference sequence). The CDR3 is made up of 14 amino acids. Trimming took 7 bases from V and 2 from J; bases not matched to a gene: 1. The CDR3 bases are TGTGCCAGCACGGGACTAGCGGCCTACAATGAGCAGTTCTTC. It encodes CASTGLAAYNEQFF.

V is TRBV11-3 and J is TRBJ2-4; possible D gene TRBD2, 7 bases. CDR1 is SGHNT, CDR2 YENEEA, per germline. The ends were cut back, 4 bases at V and 9 bases at J, with 13 bases in the middle. The CDR3 totals 13 residues. In DNA form, the CDR3 reads TGTGCCAGCAGCTCTGTGAGGGGGGGCATTCAGTACTTC. Translating gives CASSSVRGGIQYF.

The gene calls are TRBV18 and TRBJ1-1, with a possible D match to TRBD1 (6 bases). Trimming stripped 2 bases from V and 7 bases from J, with 8 bases between. The CDR3 contains 12 residues. Germline lookup yields CDR1 KGHSH and CDR2 LQKENI. The CDR3: CASSPRTDEAFF. CDR3 DNA sequence: TGTGCCAGCTCACCAAGGACAGATGAAGCTTTCTTT. Together with reference TRBV18 and TRBJ1-1, the CDR3 gives the full variable domain: NAGVMQNPRHLVRRRGQEARLRCSPMKGHSHVYWYRQLPEEGLKFMVYLQKENIIDESGMPKERFSAEFPKEGPSILRIQQVVRGDSAAYFCASSPRTDEAFFGQGTRLTVV.

This clone was seen once. The V and J genes are TRBV5-5 and TRBJ2-7; no firm D call. The CDR3 is 16 amino acids. V dropped 0 bases and J dropped 3 bases, with 16 bases sitting between them. The germline V gene encodes CDR1 SGHKS and CDR2 YYEKEE (reference sequence). The CDR3 coding sequence is TGTGCCAGCAGCTTGGGAGGCCGCTTCCGCAGCTACGAGCAGTACGTC. The encoded protein is CASSLGGRFRSYEQYV.

The chain has TRBV6-6 and TRBJ1-4; tentatively, D is TRBD1 (6 bases). The CDR3 has 14 residues. V was pared by 4 bases and J by 8 bases, with 14 bases between. Germline CDR1 and CDR2: MNHNY and SVGAGI (reference sequence). The CDR3 bases are TGTGCCAGCAGTTTGACCCAACAGGGCGAAAAACTGTTTTTT. Its translation is CASSLTQQGEKLFF.

The rearrangement links TRBV27 to TRBJ1-4; tentatively, D is TRBD1 (5 bases). This CDR3 contains 13 residues. The germline CDR1 and CDR2 sequences are MNHEY and SMNVEV (reference sequence). V lost 5 bases to trimming and J lost 4 bases, with 8 bases between them. The CDR3 DNA sequence: TGTGCCAGCAGTCGGGGGGGTAATGAAAAACTGTTTTTT. The encoded protein is CASSRGGNEKLFF.

The chain combines TRBV6-5 with TRBJ2-7; TRBD1 matches at 9 bases. The germline V gene encodes CDR1 MNHEY and CDR2 SVGAGI. The CDR3 runs 14 residues. Trimming cost V 8 bases and J 6 bases; bases outside gene matches: 11. The CDR3, as DNA: TGTGCCAGCCGACAGGGGGGGTCCCCTGGCGAGCAGTACGTC. Protein product: CASRQGGSPGEQYV.

V is TRBV7-9 and J is TRBJ2-7; TRBD2 agrees at 7 bases. Trimming removed 1 base from V and 8 bases from J; junction bases left unmatched: 5. The CDR3 has 13 amino acids. Germline V gives CDR1 SEHNR, CDR2 FQNEAQ (reference sequence). CDR3 in DNA: TGTGCCAGCAGCTTAGGCACGGGACTACAGCAGTACTTC. Translation gives CASSLGTGLQQYF.

The chain carries TRBV2 and TRBJ2-1, with 8 bases aligning to TRBD2. After removal of 0 bases from V and 7 bases from J, the junction contained 5 bases not matched to a gene. This CDR3 is 15 amino acids long. CDR1 is SNHLY and CDR2 is FYNNEI in the germline V gene. This CDR3 is CASSEAAGGVNEQFF. In DNA, the CDR3 is TGTGCCAGCAGTGAAGCCGCGGGGGGCGTTAATGAGCAGTTCTTC.

This clone showed up just once. V is TRBV11-2 and J is TRBJ2-1; D unclear. The CDR3 covers 12 residues. V dropped 2 bases and J dropped 12 bases, with 11 bases sitting between them. Germline V lookup: CDR1 SGHAT, CDR2 FQNNGV. CDR3 nucleotides: TGTGCCAGCAGCTTAAGCCCAAGTCGGCAGTTCTTC. Its protein product is CASSLSPSRQFF.

The CDR3 bases are TGCGCCAGCAGCCATCCCGACAGGTTGAACACTGAAGCTTTCTTT. Translated: CASSHPDRLNTEAFF. The chain uses TRBV4-1 and TRBJ1-1; D perhaps matches TRBD1 (6 bases). There are 15 residues in the CDR3. The germline CDR1 and CDR2 sequences are MGHRA and YSYEKL. V gave up 3 bases and J gave up 0 bases, with 11 bases separating them.

CDR3 in amino acids: CASSLVDRNGELFF. CDR3 nucleotide sequence: TGTGCCAGCAGCTTAGTTGACAGGAATGGGGAGCTGTTTTTT. The chain links TRBV7-8 to TRBJ2-2, with a weak D call TRBD1 (6 bases). Trimming removed 1 base from V and 8 bases from J, with 11 bases in between. The germline V gene encodes CDR1 SGHVS and CDR2 FQNEAQ. The CDR3 extends over 14 amino acids.

The chain couples TRBV9 to TRBJ2-7; a weak D match, TRBD1 (5 bases). Deletions cut 4 bases from V and 2 bases from J, with 16 bases between. This CDR3 region has 15 residues. CDR1 and CDR2 (germline): SGDLS, YYNGEE. CDR3 in amino acids: CASSPTSVTAYEQYF. The CDR3, as DNA: TGTGCCAGCAGCCCAACTTCCGTGACAGCCTACGAGCAGTACTTC.

CDR3 in DNA: TGTGCCAGCAGCCAAGAACCAGGGATCGGAGAGACCCAGTACTTC. Protein product: CASSQEPGIGETQYF. V gene TRBV3-1 (or the pseudogene TRBV3-2) combines with J gene TRBJ2-5; tentatively, D is TRBD1 (5 bases). CDR3 length equals 15 residues. V lost 0 bases and J 4 bases, leaving 12 bases between the germline ends. Germline assignment: CDR1 LGHDT and CDR2 YNNKEL (reference sequence).

This clone was counted once. The J gene is TRBJ1-1, the V gene TRBV28, with 7 bases matching TRBD1. This CDR3 is 14 amino acids long. CDR1 and CDR2 (germline): MDHEN, SYDVKM. With 3 bases clipped from V and 7 bases from J, the junction kept 8 bases outside the gene matches. CDR3 sequence: CASSFSSGTVEAFF. In DNA, the CDR3 is TGTGCCAGCAGTTTTAGTTCGGGGACAGTTGAAGCTTTCTTT.

This clone has just a few counts. The chain joins TRBV5-1 to TRBJ1-2, with 8 bases that match TRBD1. V shed 4 bases, J shed 7 bases, and the junction held 12 bases outside the gene matches. This CDR3 is 15 amino acids long. Germline-derived CDR1 and CDR2 are SGHRS and YFSETQ. The CDR3 DNA reads TGCGCCAGCAGCAACGGACAGGGAAGGGGAAGTGGCTACACCTTC. Protein sequence: CASSNGQGRGSGYTF.